Listed here are 8 T cell receptor beta chains from one sample, sequenced in a study of CD8+ T cells in alopecia areata. TCR sequencing used cDNA made by reverse transcription of extracted RNA. Method: immunoSEQ multiplex PCR; TCRdb's copy keeps in-frame clones and lacks some. The data show approximately 150,000 clones, with around 54% seen just once and about 4.5% held by the top ten. The sequenced material came from CD4+ T cells sorted from blood. Receptors originate from a human donor in good health.

Within the sample, this clone is medium-sized. This chain uses TRBV19 with TRBJ2-5, with D tentatively TRBD1 (6 bases). Germline V CDR1 and CDR2: LNHDA, SQIVND (reference sequence). This CDR3 has 13 residues. Deletions cut 5 bases from V and 0 bases from J, with 7 bases between. The CDR3 sequence is CASSGQNQETQYF. CDR3 nucleotide sequence: TGTGCCAGTAGTGGACAGAACCAAGAGACCCAGTACTTC.

The genes are TRBV11-2 and TRBJ1-1; D call uncertain. Trimming took off 5 bases at V and 6 bases at J, with 13 bases between the two ends. The CDR3 runs 13 residues. CDR1 and CDR2 (germline): SGHAT, FQNNGV. The CDR3 DNA is TGTGCCAGCAGCCGACCGTTAGGCGCTGAAGCTTTCTTT. As protein: CASSRPLGAEAFF. The full variable domain, its missing parts supplied by reference TRBV11-2 and TRBJ1-1, is EAGVAQSPRYKIIEKRQSVAFWCNPISGHATLYWYQQILGQGPKLLIQFQNNGVVDDSQLPKDRFSAERLKGVDSTLKIQPAKLEDSAVYLCASSRPLGAEAFFGQGTRLTVV.

The chain recombines TRBV6-1 with TRBJ2-1; 8 positions match TRBD2. Losses at the gene ends were 1 base for V and 4 bases for J; bases not matched to a gene: 6. Germline loops: CDR1 MNHNS, CDR2 SASEGT. The CDR3 has 16 residues. CDR3 in amino acids: CASSEVSGSDYNEQFF. The CDR3 DNA follows: TGTGCCAGCAGTGAAGTGAGCGGGAGCGATTACAATGAGCAGTTCTTC.

The chain employs TRBV29-1 and TRBJ1-2, with a possible D match to TRBD1 (5 bases). V lost 4 bases, J lost 2 bases, and 8 bases lay in between. The CDR3 has 12 amino acids. Germline loops: CDR1 SQVTM, CDR2 ANQGSEA. CDR3 sequence reads: CSVAQGNYGYTF. CDR3 nucleotide sequence: TGCAGCGTTGCCCAGGGCAACTATGGCTACACCTTC.

The rearrangement joins TRBV29-1 to TRBJ2-5; D is perhaps TRBD1 (5 bases). Trimming stripped 3 bases from V and 2 bases from J, with 13 bases between. This CDR3 contains 14 residues. From germline, CDR1 is SQVTM and CDR2 ANQGSEA. The DNA of the CDR3 is TGCAGCGTTGAGGGGAAAAGGGGACAAGAGACCCAGTACTTC. Translation: CSVEGKRGQETQYF.

J is TRBJ2-1 and V is TRBV7-2; D may be TRBD2 (5 bases). The germline V and J ends were trimmed by 5 bases and 0 bases, with 14 bases remaining between them. Germline V gene sequence: CDR1 SGHTA, CDR2 FQGNSA. CDR3 length: 16 amino acids. CDR3 sequence reads: CASSLGQTNSYNEQFF. The CDR3 nucleotides are TGTGCCAGCAGCCTAGGGCAGACTAACTCCTACAATGAGCAGTTCTTC.

With respect to this clone: A much larger clone lies one base from this, so it may be a read error. The chain has TRBV5-4 and TRBJ2-5; D is uncertain. Germline V gene lookup returns CDR1 SGHNT and CDR2 YYREEE (reference sequence). V lost 4 bases to trimming and J lost 1 base, with 2 bases between them. The CDR3 extends over 11 amino acids. CDR3 nucleotides: TGTGCCAGCAGCATCCAAGAGACCCAGTACTTC. Translation: CASSIQETQYF.

This clone has only a few counts. V and J are TRBV6-1 and TRBJ2-7; D uncertain. The CDR3 has 14 amino acids. The V gene lost 1 base and the J gene lost 1 base, with 8 bases spanning the gap. The V gene's germline CDR1 is MNHNS and CDR2 SASEGT. DNA of the CDR3: TGTGCCAGCAGTGAAGATGTCAGATCCTACGAGCAGTACTTC. This codes for CASSEDVRSYEQYF.